These 7 T cell receptor beta chains share one sample of origin, sequenced in a study of blood T cell repertoires in COVID-19. Libraries were prepared by immunoSEQ multiplex PCR; TCRdb keeps only in-frame clonotypes and omits some of them. In the table there are around 300,000 clones, 83% of which are singletons. The sequenced sample was peripheral blood. These TCRs come from a man aged 30 to 39 with active or convalescent COVID-19.

This clone has only a few counts. The chain carries TRBV4-2 and TRBJ2-5, with 8 bases matching TRBD1. V lost 0 bases, J lost 0 bases, and 3 bases stayed unmatched. CDR1 is LGHNA and CDR2 is YNFKEQ in the germline V gene. The CDR3 has 16 residues. The chain's CDR3 is CASSQDDRGYQETQYF. The CDR3 DNA reads as TGTGCCAGCAGCCAAGATGACAGGGGATACCAAGAGACCCAGTACTTC.

This clone was recorded a few times. V usage is TRBV3-1 (or the pseudogene TRBV3-2) and J usage is TRBJ2-1, with a tentative D call TRBD2 (5 bases). The CDR3 extends over 13 amino acids. Trimming left V 0 bases short and J 9 bases short, with 9 bases between. Germline V CDR1 and CDR2: LGHDT, YNNKEL (reference sequence). The chain's CDR3 is CASSQDEGAEQFF. In DNA, the CDR3 is TGTGCCAGCAGCCAAGATGAGGGAGCTGAGCAGTTCTTC.

The chain is built from TRBV15 and TRBJ2-3; possibly TRBD2 for D (6 bases). Germline CDR1 LNHNV, CDR2 YYDKDF (reference sequence). CDR3 length equals 15 residues. Trimming took 5 bases from V and 4 from J, leaving 16 bases between them. The CDR3 sequence: CATSARDYGADTQYF. The CDR3 nucleotides are TGTGCCACCAGCGCGCGGGATTATGGAGCAGATACGCAGTATTTT. Combining the CDR3 with reference TRBV15 and TRBJ2-3 gives the whole variable domain DAMVIQNPRYQVTQFGKPVTLSCSQTLNHNVMYWYQQKSSQAPKLLFHYYDKDFNNEADTPDNFQSRRPNTSFCFLDIRSPGLGDTAMYLCATSARDYGADTQYFGPGTRLTVL.

The genes are TRBV27 and TRBJ2-5; tentatively, D is TRBD1 (6 bases). Germline values: CDR1 MNHEY, CDR2 SMNVEV (reference sequence). V shed 4 bases and J shed 2 bases, with 11 bases lying between them. This CDR3 region has 14 residues. This chain's CDR3 is CASSSYREQETQYF. Here the CDR3 DNA reads TGTGCCAGCAGTTCGTACAGGGAGCAAGAGACCCAGTACTTC.

This clone was seen at least ten times. The J gene is TRBJ2-7, the V gene TRBV19; D gene ambiguous. Looked up from germline, CDR1 is LNHDA and CDR2 is SQIVND (reference sequence). The CDR3 loop spans 14 amino acids. V was pared by 4 bases and J by 2 bases, with 12 bases between. The CDR3 here is CASSTRPFAYEQYF. As DNA, the CDR3 is TGTGCCAGTAGTACGCGGCCATTCGCCTACGAGCAGTACTTC.

This chain joins TRBV2 and TRBJ1-4; TRBD1 matches 7 bases. Losses at the gene ends were 8 bases for V and 5 bases for J; bases not matched to a gene: 5. The germline V gene has CDR1 SNHLY and CDR2 FYNNEI. The CDR3 sequence is 13 residues long. The CDR3 is CASGDSLNEKLFF. The CDR3 DNA sequence: TGTGCCAGCGGGGACAGCCTAAATGAAAAACTGTTTTTT.

This clone was counted a single time. The gene calls are TRBV12-5 and TRBJ2-7, with 9 bases fitting TRBD1. Germline lookup yields CDR1 LGHNT and CDR2 FRNRAP. With V trimmed by 7 bases and J by 3 bases, 1 base remained unmatched. The CDR3 has 12 residues. The CDR3 here is CASADRGYEQYF. CDR3 bases: TGTGCTAGTGCGGACAGGGGCTACGAGCAGTACTTC.